A single sample is the source of the 2 T cell receptor beta chains below, sequenced in a study of blood T cell repertoires in COVID-19. Profiled with immunoSEQ multiplex PCR; TCRdb holds only in-frame clones, not every one. The sample lists hundreds of thousands of clones, under 90% seen once, with 2% to 3% in the top ten. Specimen: peripheral blood. These receptors all come from a woman in her thirties or forties with active or convalescent COVID-19.

The CDR3 loop is CASSIWGRETQYF. As DNA, the CDR3 is TGTGCCAGTAGTATATGGGGGCGTGAGACCCAGTACTTC. The V and J genes are TRBV19 and TRBJ2-5; possibly TRBD1 for D (6 bases). Germline CDR1 is LNHDA and CDR2 is SQIVND (reference sequence). Trimming took off 2 bases at V and 5 bases at J, with 9 bases between the two ends. This CDR3 spans 13 amino acids.

The rearrangement uses TRBV4-2 and TRBJ2-7; 11 nucleotides match TRBD1. CDR3 length: 16 amino acids. The V gene end was trimmed by 1 base and the J gene end by 6 bases; junction bases not matched to a gene: 8. Germline assignment: CDR1 LGHNA and CDR2 YNFKEQ. CDR3: CASSQVEGQGVSEQYF. As DNA, the CDR3 is TGTGCCAGCAGCCAAGTTGAGGGACAGGGGGTGTCCGAGCAGTACTTC.